The entry below gives a single T cell receptor (beta chain) sequence along with its context. Method: immunoSEQ multiplex PCR; TCRdb's copy keeps in-frame clones and lacks some. The sample records about 38,000 clones, around 86% being singletons. The sample comes from a study of OX40 agonist ivuxolimab in advanced cancers. As for the study in general: An agonistic anti-OX40 (CD134) antibody, ivuxolimab, was used to treat the patients.

V trimming: 2 bases; J trimming: 3 bases; junction bases outside the gene matches: 5. Germline CDR1 reads MNHEY; CDR2 reads SMNVEV (reference sequence). The CDR3 totals 17 residues. The sample here was CD4+ or CD8+ T cells sorted from blood, taken in a trial of the OX40 agonist ivuxolimab. This rearrangement joins TRBV27 to TRBJ2-2, with 11 nucleotides matching TRBD2. The TCR originated in an adult with an advanced solid tumor such as melanoma, head and neck, liver or kidney cancer. The CDR3 DNA sequence: TGTGCCAGCAGTTTAATGGGACTAGCGGCCTACACCGGGGAGCTGTTTTTT. Its protein product is CASSLMGLAAYTGELFF.